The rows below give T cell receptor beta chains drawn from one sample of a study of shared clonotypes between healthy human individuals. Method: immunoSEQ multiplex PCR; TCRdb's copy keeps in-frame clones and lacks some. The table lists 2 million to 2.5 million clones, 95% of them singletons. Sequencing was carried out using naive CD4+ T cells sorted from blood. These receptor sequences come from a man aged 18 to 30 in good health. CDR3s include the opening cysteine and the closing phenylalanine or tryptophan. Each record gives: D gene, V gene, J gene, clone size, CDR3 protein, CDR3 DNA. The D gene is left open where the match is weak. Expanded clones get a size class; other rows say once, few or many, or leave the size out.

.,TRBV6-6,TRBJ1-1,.,CASSYGDGGLAFF,TGTGCCAGCAGTTACGGGGACGGGGGTTTAGCTTTCTTT
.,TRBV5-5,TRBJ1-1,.,CASSLTGQQFEAFF,TGTGCCAGCAGCTTGACGGGGCAGCAGTTTGAAGCTTTCTTT
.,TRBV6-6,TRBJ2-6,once,CASSYSNSGANVLTF,TGTGCCAGCAGTTACAGCAATTCTGGGGCCAACGTCCTGACTTTC
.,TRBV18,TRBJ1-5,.,CASSPSRGAGVNQPQHF,TGTGCCAGCTCACCATCCCGAGGGGCAGGGGTCAATCAGCCCCAGCATTTT
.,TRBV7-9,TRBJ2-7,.,CASSPFVSGETYEQYF,TGTGCCAGCAGCCCGTTCGTTTCGGGGGAGACCTACGAGCAGTACTTC
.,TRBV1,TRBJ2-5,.,CTSSVGQQETQYF,TGCACCAGCAGCGTGGGACAGCAAGAGACCCAGTACTTC
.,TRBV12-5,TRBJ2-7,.,CASGRSPIEQYF,TGTGCTAGTGGCCGATCCCCCATCGAGCAGTACTTC
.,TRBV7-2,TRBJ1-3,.,CASSNRVPGNTIYF,TGTGCCAGCAGTAACAGGGTCCCTGGAAACACCATATATTTT
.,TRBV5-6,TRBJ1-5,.,CASSLAQGYDNQPQHF,TGTGCCAGCAGCTTGGCGCAGGGTTACGACAATCAGCCCCAGCATTTT
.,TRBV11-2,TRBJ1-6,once,CASRFGGETNSPLHF,TGTGCCAGCCGCTTTGGCGGGGAGACCAATTCACCCCTCCACTTT
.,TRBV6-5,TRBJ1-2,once,CASSEVIGYGYTF,TGTGCCAGCAGTGAAGTAATCGGCTATGGCTACACCTTC
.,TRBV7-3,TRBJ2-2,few,CASSLQGSTGELFF,TGTGCCAGCAGCTTGCAAGGTTCCACCGGGGAGCTGTTTTTT
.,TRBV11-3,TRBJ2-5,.,CASSLVYADSPRETQYF,TGTGCCAGCAGCCTGGTATACGCCGACAGTCCCAGGGAGACCCAGTACTTC
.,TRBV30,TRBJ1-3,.,CAWSVSRASGNTIYF,TGTGCCTGGAGTGTAAGCAGGGCGTCTGGAAACACCATATATTTT
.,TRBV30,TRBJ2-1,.,CAWSSSDWDEQFF,TGTGCCTGGAGTTCCTCGGACTGGGATGAGCAGTTCTTC
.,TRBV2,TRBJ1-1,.,CASSGDRYTADTEAFF,TGTGCCAGCAGTGGAGACAGGTACACGGCGGACACTGAAGCTTTCTTT
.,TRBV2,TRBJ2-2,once,CASSQGFRELFF,TGTGCCAGTTCACAGGGATTTAGGGAGCTGTTTTTT
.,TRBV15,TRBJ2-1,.,CATSRDPVGGTEQFF,TGTGCCACCAGCAGAGATCCGGTCGGGGGAACAGAGCAGTTCTTC
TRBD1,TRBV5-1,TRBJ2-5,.,CASSLTGGPETQYF,TGCGCCAGCAGCTTGACAGGGGGCCCGGAGACCCAGTACTTC
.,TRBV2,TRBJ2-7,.,CASMLANEQYF,TGTGCCAGCATGCTCGCTAACGAGCAGTACTTC
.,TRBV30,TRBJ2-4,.,CAWSNKGGIAKNIQYF,TGTGCCTGGAGTAATAAGGGGGGGATAGCCAAAAACATTCAGTACTTC
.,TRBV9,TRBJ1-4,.,CASSLTGSNYEKLFF,TGTGCCAGCAGCCTTACAGGGTCGAATTATGAAAAACTGTTTTTT
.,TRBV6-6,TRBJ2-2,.,CASSYPVVSGELFF,TGTGCCAGCAGTTACCCCGTGGTATCCGGGGAGCTGTTTTTT
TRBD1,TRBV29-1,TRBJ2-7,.,CSVQGASYEQYF,TGCAGCGTTCAGGGGGCAAGCTACGAGCAGTACTTC
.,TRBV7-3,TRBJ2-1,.,CASSLGGTPNEQFF,TGTGCCAGCAGCTTAGGGGGGACCCCAAATGAGCAGTTCTTC
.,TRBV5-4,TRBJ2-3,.,CASSPGLSFTDTQYF,TGTGCCAGCAGCCCGGGACTCTCTTTCACAGATACGCAGTATTTT
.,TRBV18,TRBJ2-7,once,CASSPYDLAEQYF,TGTGCCAGCTCACCTTACGACCTCGCCGAGCAGTACTTC
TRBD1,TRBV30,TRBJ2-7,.,CAWDRGHQAEQYF,TGTGCCTGGGACAGGGGCCACCAGGCCGAGCAGTACTTC
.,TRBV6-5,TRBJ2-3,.,CASRQGLTDTQYF,TGTGCCAGCAGACAGGGTCTTACAGATACGCAGTATTTT